This TCR beta chain derives from a study of cytotoxic CD8 clonotypes in ibrutinib-treated CLL. This CDR3 has 13 residues. Trimming left V 4 bases short and J 3 bases short, with 10 bases between. Germline assignment: CDR1 SQVTM and CDR2 ANQGSEA. Investigators sought sequencing depths of between 1 in 200,000 and 1 in 1 million T cells. The repertoire was sequenced with immunoSEQ multiplex PCR; TCRdb's copy has only in-frame clones and lacks some. Altogether approximately 100,000 clones are present, 55% to 75% being singletons, with the ten largest covering about 40%. The sequenced sample was PBMCs, obtained after 24 months of ibrutinib treatment. The chain combines TRBV29-1 with TRBJ1-5; D is unclear. The source is a human donor with chronic lymphocytic leukemia. The CDR3 region has the DNA TGCAGCGTTGCCGACGGTTACAATCAGCCCCAGCATTTT. Its translation: CSVADGYNQPQHF.